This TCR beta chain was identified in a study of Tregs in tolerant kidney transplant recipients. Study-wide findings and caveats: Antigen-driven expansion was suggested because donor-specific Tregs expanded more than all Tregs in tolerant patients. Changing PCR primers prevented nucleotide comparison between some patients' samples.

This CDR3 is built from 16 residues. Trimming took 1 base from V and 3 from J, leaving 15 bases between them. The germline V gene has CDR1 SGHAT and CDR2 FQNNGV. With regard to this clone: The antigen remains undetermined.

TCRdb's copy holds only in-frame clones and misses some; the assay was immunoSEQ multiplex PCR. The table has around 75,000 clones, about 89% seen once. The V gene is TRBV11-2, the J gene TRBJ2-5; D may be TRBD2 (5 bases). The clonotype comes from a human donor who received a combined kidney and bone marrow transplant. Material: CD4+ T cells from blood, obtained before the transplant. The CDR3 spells CASSLVLGVGEETQYF. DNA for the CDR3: TGTGCCAGCAGCTTAGTGCTGGGTGTGGGAGAAGAGACCCAGTACTTC. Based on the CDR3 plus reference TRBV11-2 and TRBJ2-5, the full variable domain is EAGVAQSPRYKIIEKRQSVAFWCNPISGHATLYWYQQILGQGPKLLIQFQNNGVVDDSQLPKDRFSAERLKGVDSTLKIQPAKLEDSAVYLCASSLVLGVGEETQYFGPGTRLLVL.